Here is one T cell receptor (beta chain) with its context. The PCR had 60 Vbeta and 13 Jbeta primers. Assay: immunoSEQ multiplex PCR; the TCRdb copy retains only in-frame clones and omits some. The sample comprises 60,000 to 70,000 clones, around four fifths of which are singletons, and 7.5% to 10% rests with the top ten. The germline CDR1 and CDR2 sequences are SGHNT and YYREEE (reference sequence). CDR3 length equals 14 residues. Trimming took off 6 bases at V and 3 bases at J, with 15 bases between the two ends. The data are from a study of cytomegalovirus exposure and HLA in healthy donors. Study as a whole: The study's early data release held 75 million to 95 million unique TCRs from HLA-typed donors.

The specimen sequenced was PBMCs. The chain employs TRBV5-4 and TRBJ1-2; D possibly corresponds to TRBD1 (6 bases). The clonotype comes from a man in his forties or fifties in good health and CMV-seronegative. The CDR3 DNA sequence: TGTGCCAGCACCACACCCCCAGGGGACTATGGCTACACCTTC. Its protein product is CASTTPPGDYGYTF.